The 27 T cell receptor beta chains below come from one sample, sequenced in a study of identifying expanded T cells in peripheral blood. TCRdb's copy holds only in-frame clones and misses some; the assay was immunoSEQ multiplex PCR. The data show roughly 100,000 clones, 85% to 90% seen once. Sequencing was performed on blood. These TCRs come from a person aged 18 to 69 in good health.

J is TRBJ2-4 and V is TRBV21-1. TRBV21-1 is a recognized pseudogene. This CDR3 contains 15 residues. This CDR3 is CASSKGRGSWGIQYF. The DNA for the CDR3 is TGTGCCAGCAGCAAAGGGAGGGGGTCGTGGGGCATTCAGTACTTC.

The chain links TRBV27 to TRBJ2-7; D not resolved. The CDR3 spans 13 residues. V dropped 7 bases and J dropped 3 bases, with 13 bases sitting between them. The germline V gene has CDR1 MNHEY and CDR2 SMNVEV (reference sequence). The CDR3 sequence: CASISPGHYEQYF. The CDR3 DNA is TGTGCCAGCATCAGTCCAGGTCACTACGAGCAGTACTTC.

The V and J genes are TRBV5-1 and TRBJ2-7; no clear D gene. The germline CDR1 and CDR2 sequences are SGHRS and YFSETQ. This CDR3 has 12 residues. V dropped 5 bases and J dropped 8 bases, with 14 bases sitting between them. The CDR3 sequence is CASRADPGKQYF. In DNA form, the CDR3 reads TGCGCCAGCAGAGCCGACCCGGGTAAGCAGTACTTC.

V and J are TRBV28 and TRBJ2-5; 8 bases are a match to TRBD2. The ends lost 8 bases at V and 1 base at J; junction bases unmatched: 9. The germline V gene has CDR1 MDHEN and CDR2 SYDVKM. The CDR3 is 15 amino acids. CDR3 sequence reads: CASVTGGVLQETQYF. The CDR3, as DNA: TGTGCCAGCGTCACGGGGGGGGTCCTCCAAGAGACCCAGTACTTC.

V is TRBV6-1 and J is TRBJ1-2; D uncertain. From germline, CDR1 is MNHNS and CDR2 SASEGT. CDR3 length: 10 amino acids. V was trimmed by 8 bases and J by 5 bases, leaving 6 bases between them. CDR3 coding DNA: TGTGCCAGCCGGGATTATGGCTACACCTTC. It specifies CASRDYGYTF.

The chain uses TRBV19 and TRBJ1-1; D may be TRBD1 (6 bases). With 2 bases removed from V and 2 bases from J, the gap between germline ends came to 15 bases. The CDR3 sequence is 16 residues long. Germline CDR1 LNHDA, CDR2 SQIVND (reference sequence). The CDR3 protein is CASSIFGGQRNTEAFF. CDR3 DNA: TGTGCCAGTAGTATATTCGGGGGACAAAGAAACACTGAAGCTTTCTTT.

The chain carries TRBV4-3 and TRBJ2-1, with D tentatively TRBD1 (8 bases). CDR1 is LGHNA, CDR2 YSLEER, per germline. There are 21 residues in the CDR3. Trimming took 0 bases from V and 0 from J, leaving 24 bases between them. CDR3 in amino acids: CASSQEVVDREGQSSYNEQFF. For the CDR3, the DNA is TGCGCCAGCAGCCAAGAGGTAGTGGACAGGGAGGGGCAAAGCTCCTACAATGAGCAGTTCTTC.

This clone was observed a few times. The rearrangement uses TRBV19 and TRBJ2-2; D unclear. Trimming shortened V by 5 bases and J by 4 bases, and 17 bases separated the two germline ends. CDR1 and CDR2 from the germline V gene are LNHDA and SQIVND (reference sequence). The CDR3 consists of 16 residues. The CDR3 bases are TGTGCCAGTAGTTATGGGTTTCGACTTTCCACCGGGGAGCTGTTTTTT. Its protein is CASSYGFRLSTGELFF.

V is TRBV28 and J is TRBJ1-2; D may be TRBD1 (6 bases). CDR3 size: 15 residues. The germline gives CDR1 MDHEN, CDR2 SYDVKM. Deletions cut 2 bases from V and 4 bases from J, with 14 bases between. The CDR3 here is CASSLGGANIYGYTF. The CDR3 nucleotides read TGTGCCAGCAGTTTAGGGGGGGCAAACATCTATGGCTACACCTTC.

The chain couples TRBV5-4 to TRBJ2-2; 8 nucleotides match TRBD2. Looked up from germline, CDR1 is SGHNT and CDR2 is YYREEE (reference sequence). J lost 4 bases, V lost 5 bases, and 13 bases had no gene match. The CDR3 extends over 17 amino acids. The CDR3 region is CASSPGFGGAFTGELFF. The CDR3 DNA sequence: TGTGCCAGCAGTCCCGGATTCGGGGGGGCCTTCACCGGGGAGCTGTTTTTT.

The gene calls are TRBV5-4 and TRBJ1-4; no definite D call. Per the germline V gene, CDR1 is SGHNT and CDR2 is YYREEE (reference sequence). The CDR3 contains 15 residues. V gave up 4 bases and J gave up 2 bases, with 12 bases separating them. CDR3 in amino acids: CASSPSSRTNEKLFF. The CDR3 DNA reads TGTGCCAGCAGCCCCAGTAGCCGGACTAATGAAAAACTGTTTTTT.

The V and J genes are TRBV7-2 and TRBJ1-4, with D unresolved. This CDR3 comprises 15 residues. The V end was cut by 0 bases, the J end by 8 bases, with 13 bases between. Germline V gene data show CDR1 as SGHTA and CDR2 as FQGNSA. DNA of the CDR3: TGTGCCAGCAGCTTAGCGGAGACCTTGGAAGAAAAACTGTTTTTT. Translation: CASSLAETLEEKLFF.

The chain joins TRBV12-5 to TRBJ1-1; TRBD1 is a possible D gene (5 bases). The CDR3 is made up of 14 amino acids. V was clipped by 8 bases and J by 4 bases, with 17 bases between them. Germline-derived CDR1 and CDR2 are LGHNT and FRNRAP. The chain's CDR3 is CASWGERVGTEAFF. DNA of the CDR3: TGTGCTAGTTGGGGGGAGAGGGTCGGCACTGAAGCTTTCTTT.

This clone was recorded once. The chain employs TRBV21-1 and TRBJ2-7; whether TRBD2, the table's D call, matches the DNA was not checked. TRBV21-1 is noted as a pseudogene. This CDR3 has 14 residues. The CDR3 coding sequence is TGTGCCAGCCGGGGGGGAGGGGACCCACCCGAGCAGTACTTC. The encoded protein is CASRGGGDPPEQYF.

The chain joins TRBV7-9 to TRBJ1-2; 10 bases are a match to TRBD1. The CDR3 is made up of 15 amino acids. The V gene end was trimmed by 2 bases and the J gene end by 8 bases; junction bases not matched to a gene: 8. Germline loops: CDR1 SEHNR, CDR2 FQNEAQ (reference sequence). The CDR3 DNA reads TGTGCCAGCAGCTTAATTGGGGACAGGGGAGAAGGCTACACCTTC. It codes for CASSLIGDRGEGYTF.

CDR3 loop: CSVPGQNPYEQYF. Written as DNA, the CDR3 is TGCAGCGTCCCGGGACAAAACCCCTACGAGCAGTACTTC. V usage is TRBV29-1 and J usage is TRBJ2-7, with D perhaps matching TRBD1 (6 bases). V lost 6 bases to trimming and J lost 2 bases, with 14 bases between them. Germline assignment: CDR1 SQVTM and CDR2 ANQGSEA. The CDR3 is made up of 13 amino acids.

The chain carries TRBV7-2 and TRBJ1-2; D is unresolved. V gave up 1 base and J gave up 8 bases, with 8 bases separating them. Germline CDR1 and CDR2: SGHTA and FQGNSA. The CDR3 is 12 amino acids. CDR3 in DNA: TGTGCCAGCAGCTTAGGAGCCACGGGCTACACCTTC. Amino acids: CASSLGATGYTF.

The V and J genes are TRBV19 and TRBJ2-3, with 10 bases identical to TRBD1. Trimming at V came to 6 bases and at J to 4 bases, leaving 13 bases not matched to a gene. The germline gives CDR1 LNHDA, CDR2 SQIVND (reference sequence). CDR3 length equals 17 residues. CDR3 in amino acids: CASSDPGTGVVADTQYF. The CDR3 bases are TGTGCCAGTAGCGACCCGGGGACAGGGGTGGTAGCAGATACGCAGTATTTT. Full variable domain (missing parts from reference TRBV19 and TRBJ2-3): DGGITQSPKYLFRKEGQNVTLSCEQNLNHDAMYWYRQDPGQGLRLIYYSQIVNDFQKGDIAEGYSVSREKKESFPLTVTSAQKNPTAFYLCASSDPGTGVVADTQYFGPGTRLTVL.

The chain employs TRBV30 and TRBJ2-7, with D maybe TRBD1 (6 bases). The germline V and J ends were trimmed by 3 bases and 3 bases, with 12 bases remaining between them. The CDR3 runs to 13 residues. Germline V gene data show CDR1 as GTSNPN and CDR2 as SVGIG (reference sequence). The CDR3, as DNA: TGTGCCTGGAGGTTTGCCAGGGGCTACGAGCAGTACTTC. This encodes CAWRFARGYEQYF.

The rearrangement uses TRBV13 and TRBJ2-1, with 14 bases identical to TRBD2. V lost 0 bases, J lost 0 bases, and 7 bases stayed unmatched. CDR3 length equals 20 residues. Germline values: CDR1 PRHDT, CDR2 FYEKMQ (reference sequence). In DNA form, the CDR3 reads TGTGCCAGCAGCTTAGGCCCGGGACTAGCGGGGGAACACTCCTACAATGAGCAGTTCTTC. It codes for CASSLGPGLAGEHSYNEQFF.

The V and J genes are TRBV4-3 and TRBJ2-7; D is unclear. This CDR3 comprises 13 residues. Per germline, CDR1 LGHNA and CDR2 YSLEER. The ends were cut back, 2 bases at V and 6 bases at J, with 11 bases in the middle. In DNA, the CDR3 is TGCGCCAGCAGCCAATCGAGACCGGGCGAGCAGTACTTC. Its translation: CASSQSRPGEQYF.

The DNA for the CDR3 is TGTGCCAGCAGTTACTCCGCATTTACTGAAGCTTTCTTT. Translating it yields CASSYSAFTEAFF. The genes are TRBV6-6 and TRBJ1-1, with D hard to call. The CDR3 is made up of 13 amino acids. Germline CDR1 and CDR2: MNHNY and SVGAGI (reference sequence). V gave up 0 bases and J gave up 5 bases, with 7 bases separating them.

This sequence joins TRBV29-1 and TRBJ1-5; no firm D call. The CDR3 extends over 13 amino acids. V was clipped by 4 bases and J by 8 bases, with 15 bases between them. CDR1 SQVTM and CDR2 ANQGSEA come from the germline V gene. The CDR3 DNA reads as TGCAGCGTTGCCGTGGACCCGGCGGAGCCCCAGCATTTT. This gives the protein CSVAVDPAEPQHF.

This clone was observed once. The chain links TRBV28 to TRBJ1-1; D is unclear. Germline loops: CDR1 MDHEN, CDR2 SYDVKM. This CDR3 has 11 amino acids. V was pared by 5 bases and J by 1 base, with 2 bases between. CDR3 amino acids: CASSPNTEAFF. In nucleotides, the CDR3 is TGTGCCAGCAGTCCGAACACTGAAGCTTTCTTT.

J is TRBJ2-7 and V is TRBV7-2; maybe TRBD2 (7 bases). Germline V gene lookup returns CDR1 SGHTA and CDR2 FQGNSA. The length of the CDR3 is 15 residues. The ends were cut back, 1 base at V and 3 bases at J, with 13 bases in the middle. CDR3 nucleotides: TGTGCCAGCAGCTTAGAGGGGGGGCCCAACTACGAGCAGTACTTC. This sequence encodes CASSLEGGPNYEQYF.

This CDR3 reads CATTRTGGSYNEQFF. The CDR3 region has the DNA TGCGCCACCACTCGGACAGGGGGCTCCTACAATGAGCAGTTCTTC. The genes are TRBV5-1 and TRBJ2-1; 10 nucleotides agree with TRBD1. This CDR3 region has 15 residues. With 9 bases clipped from V and 0 bases from J, the junction kept 6 bases outside the gene matches. Per the germline V gene, CDR1 is SGHRS and CDR2 is YFSETQ. The full variable domain, its missing parts supplied by reference TRBV5-1 and TRBJ2-1, is KAGVTQTPRYLIKTRGQQVTLSCSPISGHRSVSWYQQTPGQGLQFLFEYFSETQRNKGNFPGRFSGRQFSNSRSEMNVSTLELGDSALYLCATTRTGGSYNEQFFGPGTRLTVL.

Points on this clone: Sequence at one end of the junction differs from germline and may be a read error. The V call is TRBV6-4, the J call TRBJ2-1, with 8 bases matching TRBD2. Germline CDR1 reads MRHNA; CDR2 reads SNTAGT. This CDR3 is built from 13 residues. The CDR3 loop is CASSDSRGAAQVF. The CDR3 bases are TGTGCCAGCAGTGACTCGCGGGGGGCCGCCCAGGTCTTC.